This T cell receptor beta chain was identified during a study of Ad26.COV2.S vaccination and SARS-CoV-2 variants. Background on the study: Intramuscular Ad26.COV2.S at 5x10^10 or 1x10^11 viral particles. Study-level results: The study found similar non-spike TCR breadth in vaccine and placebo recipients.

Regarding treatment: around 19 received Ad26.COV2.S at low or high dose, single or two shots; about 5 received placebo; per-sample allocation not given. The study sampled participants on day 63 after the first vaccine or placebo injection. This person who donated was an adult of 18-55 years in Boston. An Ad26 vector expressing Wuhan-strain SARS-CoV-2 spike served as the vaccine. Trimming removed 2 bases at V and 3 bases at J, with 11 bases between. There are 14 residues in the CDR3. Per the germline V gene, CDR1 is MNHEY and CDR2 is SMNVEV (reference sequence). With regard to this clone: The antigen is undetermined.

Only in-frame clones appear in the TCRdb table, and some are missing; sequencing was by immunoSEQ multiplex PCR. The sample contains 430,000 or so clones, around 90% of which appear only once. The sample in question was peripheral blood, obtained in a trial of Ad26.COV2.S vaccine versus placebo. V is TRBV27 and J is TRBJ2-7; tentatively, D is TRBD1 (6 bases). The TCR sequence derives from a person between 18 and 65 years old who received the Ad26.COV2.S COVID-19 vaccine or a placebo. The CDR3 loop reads CASSLRGGVYEQYF. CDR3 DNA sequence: TGTGCCAGCAGTTTAAGAGGGGGAGTCTACGAGCAGTACTTC.